This T cell receptor (beta chain) was profiled in a study of blood T cells in healthy people across ages. Study context: With template switching, about one barcoded beta molecule was captured per two T cells.

Overall study findings and caveats: Long-lived and aged donors differed, with more naive CD4+ cells and higher diversity in the long-lived.

This clonotype turned up a few times. Its target is unknown. Then a second PCR, running roughly 7 to 11 cycles, was carried out with a sample-barcoded 5' primer and a J-beta primer mix. Every cDNA was tagged by a template-switch adaptor with 12 random nucleotides. From each sample, at least 3 million paired-end reads containing CDR3 were obtained. TCRdb analysed the 5' RACE reads with MiXCR anew, one entry per CDR3 protein. This table holds around 800,000 distinct CDR3 sequences, approximately 44% found once. Germline lookup yields CDR1 KGHDR and CDR2 SFDVKD. Trimming at V came to 6 bases and at J to 3 bases, leaving 8 bases not matched to a gene. This CDR3 has 15 amino acids.

The rearrangement joins TRBV24-1 to TRBJ1-2; 8 bases are a match to TRBD1. This TCR derives from a man in his 60s in good health. Sequencing was carried out using blood. The CDR3 coding sequence is TGTGCCACCAGTCAACATCCGGGACAGGACTATGGCTACACCTTC. Its protein product is CATSQHPGQDYGYTF.